These 7 T cell receptor beta chains share one sample of origin, sequenced in a study of identical twins. TCRdb processed the 5' RACE reads anew with MiXCR; each CDR3 protein has one entry. The data contain some 320,000 distinct CDR3 sequences, 9% to 15% of them seen just once; the ten biggest clones take up just over 7%. The same specimen was also included in a second study, on yellow fever vaccine responses in identical twins.

The sequencing input was CD8+ T cells sorted from blood. The receptors originated from a woman aged 18-29 years in good health.

This clonotype has only a few counts. This chain joins TRBV12-3 or TRBV12-4 and TRBJ2-3; 7 positions agree with TRBD2. Trimming at V came to 3 bases and at J to 4 bases, leaving 16 bases not matched to a gene. CDR3 length equals 18 residues. DNA for the CDR3: TGTGCCAGCAGTTTCAGTGGGACTAACACCATCGGGGCAGATACGCAGTATTTT. Amino acid sequence: CASSFSGTNTIGADTQYF.

The sample holds a few counts of this clonotype. The chain couples TRBV20-1 to TRBJ1-2, with 7 bases lining up with TRBD1. The CDR3 is made up of 14 amino acids. J lost 0 bases, V lost 2 bases, and 3 bases had no gene match. CDR1 is DFQATT, CDR2 SNEGSKA, per germline (reference sequence). The CDR3, as DNA: TGCAGTGCTAGATGGGACAGTACTAACTATGGCTACACCTTC. Amino acids: CSARWDSTNYGYTF.

The sample holds a few counts of this clonotype. The chain is built from TRBV7-3 and TRBJ2-1, with 10 bases aligning to TRBD2. The CDR3 contains 15 residues. V trimming: 2 bases; J trimming: 6 bases; junction bases outside the gene matches: 4. Looked up from germline, CDR1 is SGHTA and CDR2 is FQGTGA. CDR3 sequence: CASSLVAGGGNEQFF. The CDR3 bases are TGTGCCAGCAGCTTAGTAGCGGGAGGTGGCAATGAGCAGTTCTTC.

The rearrangement uses TRBV25-1 and TRBJ2-7; no clear D. The CDR3 covers 14 residues. The germline V and J ends were trimmed by 7 bases and 0 bases, with 13 bases remaining between them. Germline CDR1 MGHDK, CDR2 SYGVNS. The DNA of the CDR3 is TGTGCCAGCATGAATCCAGCGACCTCCTACGAGCAGTACTTC. It is translated as CASMNPATSYEQYF.

The J gene is TRBJ2-2, the V gene TRBV29-1; possibly TRBD2 for D (5 bases). Germline V gene data show CDR1 as SQVTM and CDR2 as ANQGSEA. This CDR3 region has 15 residues. Trimming stripped 2 bases from V and 0 bases from J, with 10 bases between. In DNA form, the CDR3 reads TGCAGCGTTGAACGCCGGGATTCGAACACCGGGGAGCTGTTTTTT. Residues: CSVERRDSNTGELFF.

This clonotype was seen a handful of times. The chain recombines TRBV7-6 with TRBJ2-3; D is undetermined. CDR1 and CDR2 (germline): SGHVS, FNYEAQ. The CDR3 sequence is 16 residues long. V lost 5 bases to trimming and J lost 0 bases, with 15 bases between them. CDR3 nucleotides: TGTGCCAGCAGCCCATTTGGCACAGCCAGCACAGATACGCAGTATTTT. Residues: CASSPFGTASTDTQYF.

The gene calls are TRBV11-2 and TRBJ2-1, with D possibly being TRBD1 (5 bases). Trimming shortened V by 5 bases and J by 0 bases, and 11 bases separated the two germline ends. Per germline, CDR1 SGHAT and CDR2 FQNNGV. The length of the CDR3 is 15 residues. CDR3 in amino acids: CASSPEGVSYNEQFF. The CDR3 DNA reads TGTGCCAGCAGCCCCGAAGGGGTCTCCTACAATGAGCAGTTCTTC.